These 23 T cell receptor beta chains came from one sample sequenced in a study of T-cell memory formation after mild COVID-19. Each CDR3 protein is one row after TCRdb ran MiXCR on the 5' RACE reads. Of about 390,000 distinct CDR3 sequences listed, 15% to 20% are singletons. The sample was PBMCs or a T cell subset sorted from them (not recorded which). The receptor source for this set is a man younger than 35 who had mild COVID-19 (a few samples of this study predate the infection). Cell type and time point are not known.

This clonotype was seen a few times. V gene TRBV3-1 combines with J gene TRBJ2-3; the D is unclear. This CDR3 is 14 amino acids long. With 2 bases removed from V and 0 bases from J, the gap between germline ends came to 6 bases. Per the germline V gene, CDR1 is LGHDT and CDR2 is YNNKEL (reference sequence). CDR3 in amino acids: CASSQLGSTDTQYF. The CDR3 nucleotides are TGTGCCAGCAGCCAACTAGGGAGCACAGATACGCAGTATTTT.

J is TRBJ1-1 and V is TRBV19; a possible D gene is TRBD1 (5 bases). The CDR3 runs 14 residues. The V end was cut by 8 bases, the J end by 10 bases, with 23 bases between. Per the germline V gene, CDR1 is LNHDA and CDR2 is SQIVND (reference sequence). The CDR3 protein is CASLQRTGVGGAFF. The CDR3 DNA reads TGTGCCAGTCTCCAACGTACGGGGGTCGGTGGAGCTTTCTTT.

CDR3 in DNA: TGTGCCAGCAGCACCCAGCCCACCCAGGAGGAGCAGTTCTTC. Its protein is CASSTQPTQEEQFF. This chain uses TRBV7-2 with TRBJ2-1; no reliable D call. The germline V gene has CDR1 SGHTA and CDR2 FQGNSA. This CDR3 comprises 14 residues. With 5 bases removed from V and 10 bases from J, the gap between germline ends came to 18 bases.

This clonotype came up a few times. The V call is TRBV13, the J call TRBJ2-1; the match to TRBD1 covers 8 bases. J was trimmed by 6 bases and V by 4 bases; bases with no gene match: 8. The length of the CDR3 is 15 residues. Looked up from germline, CDR1 is PRHDT and CDR2 is FYEKMQ (reference sequence). In DNA form, the CDR3 reads TGTGCCAGCAGCTCTCAGGGGGCGCGGGGCAATGAGCAGTTCTTC. It yields the protein CASSSQGARGNEQFF.

This chain links TRBV7-2 with TRBJ2-5; 11 nucleotides agree with TRBD2. The junction had 11 bases not matched to a gene; V was cut back by 3 bases and J by 5 bases. This CDR3 spans 17 amino acids. Germline lookup yields CDR1 SGHTA and CDR2 FQGNSA. CDR3 DNA sequence: TGTGCCAGCAGCTTTGGGGCTAGCGGGGGGCCGGTGGAGACCCAGTACTTC. Encoded protein: CASSFGASGGPVETQYF.

This chain uses TRBV5-4 with TRBJ1-1, with TRBD1 as a possible D gene (5 bases). The CDR3 has 14 residues. V lost 3 bases, J lost 4 bases, and 13 bases lay in between. Germline assignment: CDR1 SGHNT and CDR2 YYREEE (reference sequence). CDR3 in amino acids: CASSSGQQLTEAFF. CDR3 DNA sequence: TGTGCCAGCAGCTCCGGACAACAACTCACTGAAGCTTTCTTT.

J is TRBJ1-5 and V is TRBV19, with 7 nucleotides matching TRBD1. Germline trimming cut 4 bases from V and 6 bases from J; bases unmatched to any gene: 3. This CDR3 is built from 13 residues. Germline lookup yields CDR1 LNHDA and CDR2 SQIVND (reference sequence). The CDR3 is CASSNHRGQPQHF. CDR3 sequence (DNA): TGTGCCAGTAGTAACCACAGGGGTCAGCCCCAGCATTTT.

This clonotype was detected a few times. This chain joins TRBV11-2 and TRBJ2-7; D gene uncertain. In germline, CDR1 is SGHAT, CDR2 FQNNGV. Trimming took 5 bases from V and 0 from J, leaving 11 bases between them. The length of the CDR3 is 14 residues. CDR3 amino acids: CASSPDLYSYEQYV. CDR3 in DNA: TGTGCCAGCAGCCCTGACCTGTACTCCTACGAGCAGTACGTC.

The V gene is TRBV10-3, the J gene TRBJ2-1; D call uncertain. This CDR3 is 16 amino acids long. Trimming shortened V by 10 bases and J by 4 bases, and 23 bases separated the two germline ends. The germline V gene has CDR1 ENHRY and CDR2 SYGVKD. CDR3 sequence: CATHEHGSGPYNEQFF. The CDR3, as DNA: TGTGCCACCCACGAGCACGGATCCGGACCATACAATGAGCAGTTCTTC.

The CDR3 coding sequence is TGTGCCAGCAGCCAAACTATCTGGGCCAACGTCCTGACTTTC. Translating gives CASSQTIWANVLTF. The chain recombines TRBV14 with TRBJ2-6; D not certain. V was clipped by 2 bases and J by 5 bases, with 7 bases between them. CDR1 SGHDN and CDR2 FVKESK come from the germline V gene. The CDR3 runs 14 residues.

The chain links TRBV7-7 to TRBJ2-7; D gene ambiguous. In germline, CDR1 is SSHAT, CDR2 FNYEAQ (reference sequence). Trimming shortened V by 1 base and J by 2 bases, and 6 bases separated the two germline ends. This CDR3 region has 13 residues. CDR3 bases: TGTGCCAGCAGCTTAGACATGACCTACGAGCAGTACTTC. Encoded protein: CASSLDMTYEQYF. Based on the CDR3 plus reference TRBV7-7 and TRBJ2-7, the full variable domain is GAGVSQSPRYKVTKRGQDVTLRCDPISSHATLYWYQQALGQGPEFLTYFNYEAQPDKSGLPSDRFSAERPEGSISTLTIQRTEQRDSAMYRCASSLDMTYEQYFGPGTRLTVT.

The gene calls are TRBV27 and TRBJ2-3, with 7 bases that match TRBD2. The CDR3 runs 16 residues. Trimming at V came to 5 bases and at J to 0 bases, leaving 8 bases not matched to a gene. Germline V gene data show CDR1 as MNHEY and CDR2 as SMNVEV (reference sequence). The CDR3 coding sequence is TGTGCCAGCAGTCCTTTGACTAGCACTAGCACAGATACGCAGTATTTT. Translating gives CASSPLTSTSTDTQYF.

The rearrangement uses TRBV9 and TRBJ1-5; D unclear. The germline gives CDR1 SGDLS, CDR2 YYNGEE. V lost 4 bases and J 4 bases, leaving 21 bases between the germline ends. The CDR3 covers 17 residues. The chain's CDR3 is CASSQEEATLQNQPQHF. Here the CDR3 DNA reads TGTGCCAGCAGCCAGGAGGAGGCCACCCTGCAAAATCAGCCCCAGCATTTT.

This clonotype was counted between two and nine times. The J gene is TRBJ1-1, the V gene TRBV5-1, with no clear D. V lost 5 bases and J lost 5, with 10 bases in between. This CDR3 is 12 amino acids long. The germline V gene encodes CDR1 SGHRS and CDR2 YFSETQ. This CDR3 is CASRKGGTEAFF. CDR3 DNA sequence: TGCGCCAGCAGGAAGGGTGGAACTGAAGCTTTCTTT.

The J gene is TRBJ1-4, the V gene TRBV28; D ambiguous. This CDR3 is 12 amino acids long. In germline, CDR1 is MDHEN, CDR2 SYDVKM. Trimming pared 2 bases from V and 2 bases from J, leaving 0 bases between. The CDR3 nucleotides are TGTGCCAGCAGTTTAACTAATGAAAAACTGTTTTTT. Translating it yields CASSLTNEKLFF.

The chain is built from TRBV5-6 and TRBJ2-1; 9 positions match TRBD2. CDR1 SGHDT and CDR2 YYEEEE come from the germline V gene. The CDR3 runs 16 residues. Trimming took 5 bases from V and 7 from J; bases not matched to a gene: 13. CDR3 nucleotides: TGTGCCAGCAGGTCCGGACTAGCGAAGACTGGAAATGAGCAGTTCTTC. It translates to CASRSGLAKTGNEQFF.

The rearrangement links TRBV7-2 to TRBJ1-1; 7 bases align to TRBD1. The germline V gene encodes CDR1 SGHTA and CDR2 FQGNSA. The trim removed 5 bases at V and 4 bases at J, leaving 4 bases unmatched. The CDR3 spans 13 residues. The CDR3 DNA sequence: TGTGCCAGCAGCGAGAACAGGGGCACTGAAGCTTTCTTT. This translates into CASSENRGTEAFF. The full variable domain, completed using reference TRBV7-2 and TRBJ1-1, is GAGVSQSPSNKVTEKGKDVELRCDPISGHTALYWYRQSLGQGLEFLIYFQGNSAPDKSGLPSDRFSAERTGGSVSTLTIQRTQQEDSAVYLCASSENRGTEAFFGQGTRLTVV.

The genes are TRBV27 and TRBJ2-7; 12 bases fit TRBD2. The CDR3 runs 16 residues. The junction had 7 bases not matched to a gene; V was cut back by 7 bases and J by 0 bases. Germline V gives CDR1 MNHEY, CDR2 SMNVEV (reference sequence). DNA of the CDR3: TGTGCCAGCACCCGGACTAGCGGGGCGAGCTCCTACGAGCAGTACGTC. Translation gives CASTRTSGASSYEQYV.

The CDR3 sequence is CASSLARAPKGGYTF. The CDR3 coding sequence is TGTGCCAGCAGCCTGGCAAGGGCCCCTAAAGGCGGCTACACCTTC. The V and J genes are TRBV7-2 and TRBJ1-2; no clear D gene. V lost 5 bases and J lost 8, with 21 bases in between. This CDR3 spans 15 amino acids. Germline loops: CDR1 SGHTA, CDR2 FQGNSA.

The rearrangement joins TRBV5-1 to TRBJ2-1, with D possibly matching TRBD1 (5 bases). Germline V gene sequence: CDR1 SGHRS, CDR2 YFSETQ. V was cut by 0 bases and J by 4 bases, with 11 bases left in between. This CDR3 comprises 15 residues. The CDR3 loop reads CASSLELRGYNEQFF. The CDR3 DNA sequence: TGCGCCAGCAGCTTGGAATTAAGGGGATACAATGAGCAGTTCTTC.

This chain uses TRBV27 with TRBJ2-3, with 7 bases fitting TRBD1. This CDR3 contains 16 residues. The trim removed 5 bases at V and 3 bases at J, leaving 11 bases unmatched. Germline V gene lookup returns CDR1 MNHEY and CDR2 SMNVEV (reference sequence). CDR3 residues: CASSLLPGTVTDTQYF. In nucleotides, the CDR3 is TGTGCCAGCAGTCTCCTTCCGGGGACAGTTACAGATACGCAGTATTTT.

This chain connects TRBV19 to TRBJ1-5; the match to TRBD1 covers 7 bases. V was clipped by 7 bases and J by 6 bases; unmatched bases: 6. The CDR3 is made up of 13 amino acids. Per germline, CDR1 LNHDA and CDR2 SQIVND (reference sequence). The CDR3 reads CASTRTGGQPQHF. CDR3 DNA sequence: TGTGCCAGTACCAGGACAGGTGGTCAGCCCCAGCATTTT.

This clonotype was found a few times. The rearrangement joins TRBV28 to TRBJ2-7; no definite D call. V was cut by 10 bases and J by 7 bases, with 20 bases left in between. CDR1 is MDHEN, CDR2 SYDVKM, per germline. The CDR3 runs 13 residues. The CDR3: CATLDPSAGEQYF. In DNA, the CDR3 is TGTGCCACCCTGGATCCCTCTGCTGGGGAGCAGTACTTC.